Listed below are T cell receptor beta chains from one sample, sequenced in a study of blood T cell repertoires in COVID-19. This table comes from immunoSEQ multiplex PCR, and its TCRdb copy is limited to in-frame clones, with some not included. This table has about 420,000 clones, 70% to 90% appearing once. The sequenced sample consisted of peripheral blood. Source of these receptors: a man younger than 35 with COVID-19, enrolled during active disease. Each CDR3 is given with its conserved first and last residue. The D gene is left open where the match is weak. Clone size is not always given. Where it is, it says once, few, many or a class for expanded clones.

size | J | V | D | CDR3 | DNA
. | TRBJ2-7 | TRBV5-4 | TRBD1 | CASSFRDRPYEQYF | TGTGCCAGCAGCTTCCGGGACAGGCCCTACGAGCAGTACTTC
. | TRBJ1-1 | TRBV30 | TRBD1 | CAWSVTGDTEAFF | TGTGCCTGGAGTGTGACAGGGGACACTGAAGCTTTCTTT
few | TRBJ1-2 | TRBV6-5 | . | CASGSTGGYGYTF | TGTGCCAGCGGTTCCACAGGCGGCTATGGCTACACCTTC
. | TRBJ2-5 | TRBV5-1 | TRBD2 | CASSPPTSGETQYF | TGCGCCAGCAGCCCACCGACTAGCGGGGAGACCCAGTACTTC
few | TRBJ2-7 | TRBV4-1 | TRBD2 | CASSQGSGSYEQYF | TGCGCCAGCAGCCAAGGTAGCGGGAGCTACGAGCAGTACTTC
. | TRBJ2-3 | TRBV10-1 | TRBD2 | CASSTGTSGRSDTQYF | TGCGCCAGCAGTACCGGGACTAGCGGGAGATCAGATACGCAGTATTTT
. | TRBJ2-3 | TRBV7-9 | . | CASSATNVRDTQYF | TGTGCCAGCAGCGCGACAAACGTAAGAGATACGCAGTATTTT
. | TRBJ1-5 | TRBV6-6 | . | CASSRAREQPQHF | TGTGCCAGCAGTAGAGCTCGGGAACAGCCCCAGCATTTT
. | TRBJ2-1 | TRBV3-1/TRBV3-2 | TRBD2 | CASSQELAGGPYNEQFF | TGTGCCAGCAGCCAAGAATTAGCGGGAGGGCCGTACAATGAGCAGTTCTTC
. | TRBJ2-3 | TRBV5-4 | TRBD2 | CASPGGSGASTDTQYF | TGTGCCAGCCCCGGAGGAAGCGGGGCTAGCACAGATACGCAGTATTTT
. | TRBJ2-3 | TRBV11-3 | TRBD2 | CASSLWAGLSTDTQYF | TGTGCCAGCAGCCTTTGGGCGGGACTAAGCACAGATACGCAGTATTTT
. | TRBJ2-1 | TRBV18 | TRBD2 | CASSPAGVANEQFF | TGTGCCAGCTCACCAGCGGGAGTGGCCAATGAGCAGTTCTTC
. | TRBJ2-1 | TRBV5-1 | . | CASGPWTSSSYNEQFF | TGCGCCAGCGGGCCCTGGACATCTAGCTCCTACAATGAGCAGTTCTTC
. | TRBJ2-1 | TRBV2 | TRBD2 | CASSQGLAGHNEQFF | TGTGCCAGCAGCCAAGGACTAGCGGGCCACAATGAGCAGTTCTTC
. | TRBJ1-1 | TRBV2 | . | CASSEARTEPMNTEAFF | TGTGCCAGCAGTGAAGCGCGAACCGAACCCATGAACACTGAAGCTTTCTTT
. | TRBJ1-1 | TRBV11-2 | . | CASSLNRDPGLTEAFF | TGTGCCAGCAGCTTGAACAGGGATCCGGGCCTGACTGAAGCTTTCTTT
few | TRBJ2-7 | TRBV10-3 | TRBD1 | CAVEDRASYEQYF | TGTGCCGTGGAGGACAGGGCGTCCTACGAGCAGTACTTC
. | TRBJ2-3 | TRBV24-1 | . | CATSDFGPGATDTQYF | .
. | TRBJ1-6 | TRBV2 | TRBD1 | CASDRDRGLDNSPLHF | TGTGCCAGCGATCGGGACAGGGGGTTGGATAATTCACCCCTCCACTTT
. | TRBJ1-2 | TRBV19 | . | CASTWGTRANYGYTF | TGTGCCAGTACGTGGGGCACCCGAGCTAACTATGGCTACACCTTC
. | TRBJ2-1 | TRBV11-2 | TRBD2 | CASLSSGSRYNEQFF | TGTGCCAGCCTATCTAGCGGGAGTAGGTACAATGAGCAGTTCTTC
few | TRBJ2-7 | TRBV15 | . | CATSRDSGDEQYF | TGTGCCACCAGCAGGGACTCTGGAGACGAGCAGTACTTC
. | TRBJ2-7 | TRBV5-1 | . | CASSFAETSPYEQYF | TGCGCCAGCAGCTTTGCGGAAACCTCACCCTACGAGCAGTACTTC
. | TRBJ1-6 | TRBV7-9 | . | CASSHPVNSPLHF | TGTGCCAGCAGCCACCCAGTGAACTCACCCCTCCACTTT
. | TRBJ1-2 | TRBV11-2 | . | CASSLEGGQGYTF | TGTGCCAGCAGCTTAGAAGGGGGACAAGGCTACACCTTC
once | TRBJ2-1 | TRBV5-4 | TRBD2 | CASSLTLAGVLYNEQFF | TGTGCCAGCAGCCTCACACTAGCGGGAGTTCTTTACAATGAGCAGTTCTTC
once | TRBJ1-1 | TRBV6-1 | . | CASSDPRKGGSATEAFF | TGTGCCAGCAGTGACCCACGTAAGGGAGGGTCGGCCACTGAAGCTTTCTTT
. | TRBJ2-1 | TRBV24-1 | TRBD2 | CATSARGLAGPYNEQFF | TGTGCCACCAGTGCCCGAGGACTAGCGGGACCCTACAATGAGCAGTTCTTC
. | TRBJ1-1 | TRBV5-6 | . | CASSLAGNTEAFF | TGTGCCAGCAGCTTGGCCGGGAACACTGAAGCTTTCTTT
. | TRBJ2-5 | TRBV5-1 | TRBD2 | CASSLAPVAGGQETQYF | TGCGCCAGCAGCTTGGCGCCCGTAGCGGGGGGGCAAGAGACCCAGTACTTC
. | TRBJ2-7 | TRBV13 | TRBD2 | CASSTGLGDYEQYF | TGTGCCAGCAGCACCGGACTAGGGGACTACGAGCAGTACTTC
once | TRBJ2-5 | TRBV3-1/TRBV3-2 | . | CASSPGLWETQYF | TGTGCCAGCAGCCCGGGACTCTGGGAGACCCAGTACTTC
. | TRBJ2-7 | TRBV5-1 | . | CASSFLPGLTYEQYF | TGCGCCAGCAGTTTCTTGCCCGGTTTAACCTACGAGCAGTACTTC
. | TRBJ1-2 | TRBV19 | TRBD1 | CASSRQGEGYTF | TGTGCCAGTAGTAGACAGGGAGAAGGCTACACCTTC
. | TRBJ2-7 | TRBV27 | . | CASSLGHPLSYEQYF | TGTGCCAGCAGTTTAGGGCACCCTCTGTCCTACGAGCAGTACTTC
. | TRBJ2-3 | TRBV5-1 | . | CATGGGRGTDTQYF | TGCGCCACCGGTGGTGGCCGGGGCACAGATACGCAGTATTTT
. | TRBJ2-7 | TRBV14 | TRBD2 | CASSHFRGLAGETFRDEQYF | TGTGCCAGCAGCCACTTTCGAGGCCTAGCGGGAGAGACATTCCGCGACGAGCAGTACTTC
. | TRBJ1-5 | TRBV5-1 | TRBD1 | CASSVSGGAEPQHF | TGCGCCAGCAGCGTCTCAGGGGGCGCGGAGCCCCAGCATTTT
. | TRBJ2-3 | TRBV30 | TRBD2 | CAWRVGRGTDTQYF | TGTGCCTGGAGGGTAGGGAGGGGCACAGATACGCAGTATTTT
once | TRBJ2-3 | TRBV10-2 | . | CASGEGLGGNTQYF | TGCGCCAGCGGCGAGGGACTGGGGGGTAATACGCAGTATTTT
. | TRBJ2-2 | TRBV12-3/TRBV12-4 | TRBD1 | CASRGQGTGELFF | TGTGCCAGCAGGGGACAGGGGACCGGGGAGCTGTTTTTT
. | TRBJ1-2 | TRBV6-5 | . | CASSYSGTPADDRYTF | TGTGCCAGCAGTTACTCGGGGACTCCCGCGGATGATCGCTACACCTTC
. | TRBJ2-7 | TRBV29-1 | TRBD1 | CSVSGTAAYEQYF | TGCAGCGTTTCCGGGACAGCAGCCTACGAGCAGTACTTC
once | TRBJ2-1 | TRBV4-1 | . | CASSQEGSGDYNEQFF | TGCGCCAGCAGCCAAGAAGGTAGCGGCGATTACAATGAGCAGTTCTTC
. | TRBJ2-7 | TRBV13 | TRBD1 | CASSSGQDYYEQYF | TGTGCCAGCAGCTCTGGACAGGATTACTACGAGCAGTACTTC
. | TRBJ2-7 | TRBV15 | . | CATSKVTGATEQYF | TGTGCCACCAGCAAAGTGACAGGCGCGACCGAGCAGTACTTC
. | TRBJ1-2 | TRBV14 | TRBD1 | CASSPDRAPYGYTF | TGTGCCAGCAGTCCGGACAGGGCTCCTTATGGCTACACCTTC
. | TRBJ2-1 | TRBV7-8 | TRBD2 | CASSSSGSFRNEQFF | TGTGCCAGCAGCTCTAGCGGGAGTTTCCGCAATGAGCAGTTCTTC
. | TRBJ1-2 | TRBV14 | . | CASSQGGAVYGYTF | TGTGCCAGCAGCCAAGGTGGGGCAGTCTATGGCTACACCTTC
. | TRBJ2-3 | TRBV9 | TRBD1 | CASSETGTATDTQYF | TGTGCCAGCAGCGAGACCGGGACAGCCACAGATACGCAGTATTTT
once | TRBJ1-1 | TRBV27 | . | CASSFIGETPEAFF | TGTGCCAGCAGTTTTATAGGGGAAACTCCTGAAGCTTTCTTT
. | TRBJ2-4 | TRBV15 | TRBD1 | CATSRDRQTGAKNIQYF | TGTGCCACCAGCAGAGATCGTCAGACAGGGGCCAAAAACATTCAGTACTTC
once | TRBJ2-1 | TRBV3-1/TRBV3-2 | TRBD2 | CASSQEGPGTSGRPSYNEQFF | TGTGCCAGCAGCCAAGAAGGCCCCGGGACTAGCGGGAGGCCCTCCTACAATGAGCAGTTCTTC
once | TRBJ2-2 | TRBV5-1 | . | CASSPGHDTGELFF | TGCGCCAGCAGCCCGGGACACGACACCGGGGAGCTGTTTTTT
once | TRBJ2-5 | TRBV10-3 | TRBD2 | CAISPAGPDQETQYF | TGTGCCATCAGTCCAGCGGGGCCAGACCAAGAGACCCAGTACTTC
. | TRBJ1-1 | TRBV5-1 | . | CASSLAGGHRNPEAFF | TGCGCCAGCAGCTTGGCCGGTGGACACAGGAACCCTGAAGCTTTCTTT
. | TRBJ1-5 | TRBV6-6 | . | CASKDKYSNQPQHF | TGTGCCAGCAAGGACAAATATAGCAATCAGCCCCAGCATTTT
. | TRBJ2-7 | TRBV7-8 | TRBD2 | CASSLTPGTSGVSYEQYF | TGTGCCAGCAGCTTAACCCCCGGGACTAGCGGAGTCTCCTACGAGCAGTACTTC